The entry below describes one TCR beta chain. Participant-given clinical history determined each cohort assignment. The sample belongs to a study of blood T cell repertoires in COVID-19. In the study's own analysis: For nucleated cells, counts were estimated from reference gene primer amplification. Assay used: immunoSEQ multiplex PCR; TCRdb lists only in-frame clones, some missing. V and J calls and clone size follow that table, whereas D and trimming were derived from the DNA. The data contain over 130,000 clones, 70% to 90% of them singletons. The V and J ends lost 2 bases and 2 bases respectively, with 12 bases between them. The germline V gene encodes CDR1 SGHVS and CDR2 FNYEAQ. The length of the CDR3 is 15 residues.

This TCR was sampled from a woman in her forties or fifties with acute COVID-19. Sample: PBMCs or T cells enriched from blood (not recorded which). This rearrangement joins TRBV7-6 to TRBJ1-1; D is ambiguous. The DNA of the CDR3 is TGTGCCAGCAGCTTAAGCGGATCCCGAAACACTGAAGCTTTCTTT. It encodes CASSLSGSRNTEAFF.